One T cell receptor (beta chain) is described in this entry. The CDR3 totals 12 residues. Germline CDR1 and CDR2: SQVTM and ANQGSEA. V trimming: 7 bases; J trimming: 9 bases; junction bases outside the gene matches: 7. This sample is drawn from a study of T cells in Graves' hyperthyroidism and ophthalmopathy. What was amplified from RNA transcripts were TCR beta CDR3 regions. The TCR CDR3 first-round RT-PCR relied on the HTBI primer set. One entry per CDR3 protein, called by TCRdb with MiXCR from the multiplex PCR reads. The data hold 700,000 or so distinct CDR3 sequences, with about a sixth observed a single time.

The TCR comes from a man between 18 and 35 years old with Graves' hyperthyroidism. Sequencing was performed on blood. V and J are TRBV29-1 and TRBJ2-1; TRBD2 aligns across 9 bases. The DNA for the CDR3 is TGCAGCGGCGGCGGGAGGGCTCGTGAGCAGTTCTTC. It encodes CSGGGRAREQFF.